A selection of T cell receptor beta chains follows, all from one sample in a study of T cell responses to AZD1222 COVID-19 vaccine. The assay was immunoSEQ multiplex PCR, and TCRdb's table has in-frame clones only and misses some. Among 150,000 to 200,000 clones listed, 85% to 95% were seen once. The specimen was peripheral blood, collected on day 0 of AZD1222 vaccination. These TCRs come from an adult in good health. Each CDR3 is given with its conserved first and last residue. Each record gives: clone size, J gene, V gene, D gene, CDR3 DNA, CDR3 protein. D genes are given only for firm matches. Clone size appears in some rows only: once, few, many, or a class for an expanded clone.

>once|TRBJ2-5|TRBV27|TRBD2
TGTGCCAGCAGTTGGCCAAGATTCGGGGGGGCTGAAGAGACCCAGTACTTC
CASSWPRFGGAEETQYF
>NA|TRBJ2-3|TRBV7-6|TRBD1
TGTGCCAGCAGCTTAAGGTCGTCCGGACAGGGGGGTACGCAGTATTTT
CASSLRSSGQGGTQYF
>NA|TRBJ1-1|TRBV10-3|TRBD1
TGTGCCATCAGCGGGGACAGGGGGCTCACTGAAGCTTTCTTT
CAISGDRGLTEAFF
>NA|TRBJ1-2|TRBV7-9|NA
TGTGCCAGCAGCTCCTCAGGGGTTAACTATGGCTACACCTTC
CASSSSGVNYGYTF
>NA|TRBJ2-3|TRBV5-1|TRBD2
TGCGCCAGCAGACCCTGGACTAGCGGCACAGATACGCAGTATTTT
CASRPWTSGTDTQYF
>NA|TRBJ1-4|TRBV6-1|TRBD1
TGTGCCAGCAGTGAAGTTTCCGGGGCAGGGGGAAAACTGTTTTTT
CASSEVSGAGGKLFF
>NA|TRBJ1-1|TRBV12-3/TRBV12-4|NA
TGTGCCAGCAGTTTCAACACTGAAGCTTTCTTT
CASSFNTEAFF
>NA|TRBJ2-7|TRBV27|TRBD2
TGTGCCAGCAGTCGATCCGGGACTAGCGGTGATTCCTACGAGCAGTACTTC
CASSRSGTSGDSYEQYF
>NA|TRBJ2-7|TRBV19|TRBD1
TGTGCCAGTAGTATTGGGACAGGGAATTACGAGCAGTACTTC
CASSIGTGNYEQYF
>NA|TRBJ2-3|TRBV2|TRBD2
TGTGCCAGCAGTGACGCTAGCGGGGGGGCAGATACGCAGTATTTT
CASSDASGGADTQYF
>NA|TRBJ2-3|TRBV3-1/TRBV3-2|NA
TGTGCCAGCAGCCGGAACACAGATACGCAGTATTTT
CASSRNTDTQYF
>NA|TRBJ1-2|TRBV6-6|TRBD1
TGTGCCAGCTCGAGTTTAGGGACAGACAATAACTATGGCTACACCTTC
CASSSLGTDNNYGYTF
>NA|TRBJ2-3|TRBV10-1|TRBD1
TGCGCCAGCAGCACCGGGACAGGACCCACAGATACGCAGTATTTT
CASSTGTGPTDTQYF
>NA|TRBJ2-1|TRBV9|TRBD2
TGTGCCAGCAGCGGCGAGGGGGGGACTAGGCGGGTTGAGCAGTTCTTC
CASSGEGGTRRVEQFF
>once|TRBJ2-1|TRBV2|TRBD2
TGTGCCAGCCAGGGACTAGCGGGGCTCTACAATGAGCAGTTCTTC
CASQGLAGLYNEQFF
>NA|TRBJ2-2|TRBV4-3|TRBD2
TGCGCCAGCAGCCAAGACACTAGCGGGGCCGGGGAGCTGTTTTTT
CASSQDTSGAGELFF
>few|TRBJ2-7|TRBV5-3|TRBD1
TGTGCCAGAAGCTTGGGCAGGGGGCGAGGCGAGCAGTACTTC
CARSLGRGRGEQYF
>NA|TRBJ2-1|TRBV4-1|NA
TGCGCCAGCAGCCACCCACCACAGGATACATCCTACAATGAGCAGTTCTTC
CASSHPPQDTSYNEQFF
>NA|TRBJ2-3|TRBV4-1|NA
TGCGCCAGCAGCCAGCCCTTGGACATCGCGCAGTATTTT
CASSQPLDIAQYF
>NA|TRBJ1-6|TRBV30|NA
TGTGCCTGGAGTCCCGATATTCTTTCACCCCTCCACTTT
CAWSPDILSPLHF
>NA|TRBJ2-3|TRBV28|NA
TGTGCCAGCCTTCCCCCCCGGTTAGGGGAGGCAGATACGCAGTATTTT
CASLPPRLGEADTQYF
>NA|TRBJ1-1|TRBV2|NA
TGTGCCAGCAGTTTCCCACGGAGCATGAACACTGAAGCTTTCTTT
CASSFPRSMNTEAFF
>NA|TRBJ2-7|TRBV7-9|TRBD1
TGTGCCAGCAGCATCCGGGACAGGGTTTTGCACGAGCAGTACTTC
CASSIRDRVLHEQYF
>NA|TRBJ1-4|TRBV15|TRBD1
TGTGCCACCAGCAGACCTGGGACAGGTTTTGCAACTAATGAAAAACTGTTTTTT
CATSRPGTGFATNEKLFF
>NA|TRBJ1-6|TRBV7-3|NA
TGTGCCAGCAGCTTTAGTAGGAATTCACCCCTCCACTTT
CASSFSRNSPLHF
>once|TRBJ1-1|TRBV28|NA
TGTGCCAGCAGCCGCTCCAGGGGGAACACTGAAGCTTTCTTT
CASSRSRGNTEAFF
>NA|TRBJ1-3|TRBV6-6|NA
TGTGCCAGCAGTTACTCATCCGGTCCGGCTGGAAACACCATATATTTT
CASSYSSGPAGNTIYF
>NA|TRBJ1-1|TRBV4-2|NA
TGTGCCAGCAGCCATTCCCCGACCGCGTCTTATCGTACTGAAGCTTTCTTT
CASSHSPTASYRTEAFF
>NA|TRBJ1-2|TRBV20-1|NA
TGCAGTGCTATCCGGGGCCTCTTC
CSAIRGLF
>NA|TRBJ2-1|TRBV11-2|NA
TGTGCCAGCAGCTTAGATGGGGTCGGGAACAATGAGCAGTTCTTC
CASSLDGVGNNEQFF
>NA|TRBJ1-6|TRBV27|TRBD1
TGTGCCAGCAGTTTGACAGGGTCCTACAATTCACCCCTCCACTTT
CASSLTGSYNSPLHF
>once|TRBJ2-1|TRBV5-1|TRBD2
TGCGCCAGCAGCAGGACTAGCGGGGGATCCTACAATGAGCAGTTCTTC
CASSRTSGGSYNEQFF
>NA|TRBJ1-2|TRBV25-1|NA
TGTGCCAGCAGTGGCCCCACAAACAAAGTGGGCTACACCTTC
CASSGPTNKVGYTF
>NA|TRBJ2-1|TRBV6-5|TRBD2
TGTGCCAGCAGTTACGTTCTGACTAGCGGAGAGCAGTTCTTC
CASSYVLTSGEQFF
>once|TRBJ1-5|TRBV7-2|NA
TGTGCCAGCAGCTCCAGGGTTATAGGCAATCAGCCCCAGCATTTT
CASSSRVIGNQPQHF
>NA|TRBJ1-3|TRBV6-5|NA
TGTGCCACCCATCGTGAGGGCTTCTCTGGAAACACCATATATTTT
CATHREGFSGNTIYF
>NA|TRBJ1-5|TRBV5-6|NA
TGTGCCAGCAGCAAGGATCAGCCCCAGCATTTT
CASSKDQPQHF
>NA|TRBJ1-1|TRBV5-1|NA
TGCGCCAGCAGCTTGAACTCACAACCATCCACTGAAGCTTTCTTT
CASSLNSQPSTEAFF
>NA|TRBJ2-1|TRBV2|NA
TGTGCCAGCAGTGAAGGGAGGGGCAGGGGGAACAATGAGCAGTTCTTC
CASSEGRGRGNNEQFF
>NA|TRBJ1-5|TRBV27|NA
TGTGCCAGCAGGGGGGGTAGTGGGGCCGGTTTTCAGCCCCAGCATTTT
CASRGGSGAGFQPQHF
>NA|TRBJ2-7|TRBV3-1/TRBV3-2|NA
TGTGCCAGCAGCCCACGTCAGGGGGGCTACGAGCAGTACTTC
CASSPRQGGYEQYF
>NA|TRBJ2-5|TRBV19|NA
TGTGCCAGTAGTTCCCAGAGTCCCTCAGAGACCCAGTACTTC
CASSSQSPSETQYF
>NA|TRBJ1-2|TRBV7-3|NA
TGTGCCAGCAGCTTATCCCCCGATCTGGGAGGCTACACCTTC
CASSLSPDLGGYTF
>NA|TRBJ1-5|TRBV28|NA
TGTGCCAGCAGTTTACCTCGGGAAGGTGGTCAGCCCCAGCATTTT
CASSLPREGGQPQHF
>NA|TRBJ2-7|TRBV19|TRBD1
TGTGCCAGTAGTGCAGGACAGGGGGAAACCTACGAGCAGTACTTC
CASSAGQGETYEQYF
>once|TRBJ2-5|TRBV7-7|TRBD2
TGTGCCAGCAGCCCAGGACTAGCGGGACAAGAGACCCAGTACTTC
CASSPGLAGQETQYF
>NA|TRBJ1-1|TRBV18|NA
TGTGCCAGCTCACCAACGGCCAACACTGAAGCTTTCTTT
CASSPTANTEAFF
>few|TRBJ1-3|TRBV12-5|NA
TGTGCTAGTGCCCAGGGATTCTCTGGAAACACCATATATTTT
CASAQGFSGNTIYF
>once|TRBJ2-2|TRBV5-1|NA
TGCGCCAGCAGCTTGGCCTCGCCCCTGGGCACCGGGGAGCTGTTTTTT
CASSLASPLGTGELFF
>once|TRBJ1-1|TRBV4-2|TRBD1
TGTGCCAGCAGCCAGCTGGGACAGGGGGAGCCGAACACTGAAGCTTTCTTT
CASSQLGQGEPNTEAFF
>NA|TRBJ2-7|TRBV7-2|NA
TGTGCCAGCAGCCCCTTACCCCCGGGGGTTGGCTACGAGCAGTACTTC
CASSPLPPGVGYEQYF
>NA|TRBJ1-2|TRBV27|TRBD1
TGTGCCAGCAGTTATGGACAGGGGGCGCTTTCTTATGGCTACACCTTC
CASSYGQGALSYGYTF
>NA|TRBJ2-7|TRBV4-3|TRBD1
TGCGCCAGCAGCCAAGATCCAGGGGGTTACGAGCAGTACTTC
CASSQDPGGYEQYF